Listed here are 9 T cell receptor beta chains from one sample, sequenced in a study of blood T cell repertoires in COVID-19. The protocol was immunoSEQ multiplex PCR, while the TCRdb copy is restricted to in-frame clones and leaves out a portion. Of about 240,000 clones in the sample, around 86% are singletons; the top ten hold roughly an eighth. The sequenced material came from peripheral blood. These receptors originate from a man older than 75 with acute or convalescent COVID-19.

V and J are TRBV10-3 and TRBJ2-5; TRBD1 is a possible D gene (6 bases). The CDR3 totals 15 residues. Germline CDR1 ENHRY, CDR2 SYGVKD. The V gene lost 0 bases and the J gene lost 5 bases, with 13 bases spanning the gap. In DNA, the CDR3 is TGTGCCATCAGTGAGTCGAACAGGGCGGTCGAGACCCAGTACTTC. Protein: CAISESNRAVETQYF.

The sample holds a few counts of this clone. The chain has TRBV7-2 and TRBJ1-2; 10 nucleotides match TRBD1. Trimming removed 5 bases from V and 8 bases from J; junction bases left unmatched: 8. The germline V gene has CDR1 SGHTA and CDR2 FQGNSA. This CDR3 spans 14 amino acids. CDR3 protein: CASSQGTGESGYTF. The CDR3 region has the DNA TGTGCCAGCAGCCAAGGGACAGGGGAGTCGGGCTACACCTTC.

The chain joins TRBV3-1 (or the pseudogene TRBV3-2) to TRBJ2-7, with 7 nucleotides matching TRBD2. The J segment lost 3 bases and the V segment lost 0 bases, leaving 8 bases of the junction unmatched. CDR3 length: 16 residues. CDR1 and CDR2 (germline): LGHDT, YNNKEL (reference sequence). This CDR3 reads CASSQDSLADLYEQYF. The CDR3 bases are TGTGCCAGCAGCCAAGATTCGCTAGCGGATCTCTACGAGCAGTACTTC.

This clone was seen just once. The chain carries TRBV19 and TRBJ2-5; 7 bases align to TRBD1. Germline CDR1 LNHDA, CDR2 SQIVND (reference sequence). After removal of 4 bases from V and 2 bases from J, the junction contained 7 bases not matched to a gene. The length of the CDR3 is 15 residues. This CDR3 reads CASSTQTGNQETQYF. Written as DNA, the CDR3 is TGTGCCAGTAGTACGCAGACAGGGAATCAAGAGACCCAGTACTTC.

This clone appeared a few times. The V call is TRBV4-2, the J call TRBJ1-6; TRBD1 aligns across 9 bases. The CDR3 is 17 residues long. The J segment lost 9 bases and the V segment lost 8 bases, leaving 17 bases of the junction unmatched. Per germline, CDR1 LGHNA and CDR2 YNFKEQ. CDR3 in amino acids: CASGGNLAGQGLSPLHF. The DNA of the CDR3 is TGTGCCAGCGGGGGAAACCTTGCGGGACAGGGACTTTCACCCCTCCACTTT.

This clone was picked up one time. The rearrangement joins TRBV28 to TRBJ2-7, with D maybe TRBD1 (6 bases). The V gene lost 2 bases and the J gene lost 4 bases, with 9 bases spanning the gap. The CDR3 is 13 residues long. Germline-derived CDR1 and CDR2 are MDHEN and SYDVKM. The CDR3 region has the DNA TGTGCCAGCAGTTTAGGGGGCTTTTACGAGCAGTACTTC. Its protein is CASSLGGFYEQYF.

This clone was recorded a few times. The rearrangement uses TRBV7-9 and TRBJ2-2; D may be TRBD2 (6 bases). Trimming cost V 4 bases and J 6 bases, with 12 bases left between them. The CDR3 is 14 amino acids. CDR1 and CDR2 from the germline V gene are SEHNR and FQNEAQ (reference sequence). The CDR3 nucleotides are TGTGCCAGCAGCTCTCTAGCGTCGGCCGGGGAGCTGTTTTTT. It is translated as CASSSLASAGELFF.

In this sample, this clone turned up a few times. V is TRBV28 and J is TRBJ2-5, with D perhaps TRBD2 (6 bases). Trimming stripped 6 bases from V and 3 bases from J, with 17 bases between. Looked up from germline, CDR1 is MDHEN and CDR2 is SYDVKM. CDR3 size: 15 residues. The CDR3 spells CASSSLGEEEETQYF. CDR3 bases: TGTGCCAGCAGCTCCCTGGGGGAGGAAGAAGAGACCCAGTACTTC. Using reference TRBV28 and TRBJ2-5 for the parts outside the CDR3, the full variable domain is DVKVTQSSRYLVKRTGEKVFLECVQDMDHENMFWYRQDPGLGLRLIYFSYDVKMKEKGDIPEGYSVSREKKERFSLILESASTNQTSMYLCASSSLGEEEETQYFGPGTRLLVL.

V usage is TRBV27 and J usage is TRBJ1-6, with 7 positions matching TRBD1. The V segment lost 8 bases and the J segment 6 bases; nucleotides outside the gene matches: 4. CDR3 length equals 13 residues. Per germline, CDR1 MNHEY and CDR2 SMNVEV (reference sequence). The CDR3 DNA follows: TGTGCCAGCGCTTGGGACAGTAATTCACCCCTCCACTTT. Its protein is CASAWDSNSPLHF.